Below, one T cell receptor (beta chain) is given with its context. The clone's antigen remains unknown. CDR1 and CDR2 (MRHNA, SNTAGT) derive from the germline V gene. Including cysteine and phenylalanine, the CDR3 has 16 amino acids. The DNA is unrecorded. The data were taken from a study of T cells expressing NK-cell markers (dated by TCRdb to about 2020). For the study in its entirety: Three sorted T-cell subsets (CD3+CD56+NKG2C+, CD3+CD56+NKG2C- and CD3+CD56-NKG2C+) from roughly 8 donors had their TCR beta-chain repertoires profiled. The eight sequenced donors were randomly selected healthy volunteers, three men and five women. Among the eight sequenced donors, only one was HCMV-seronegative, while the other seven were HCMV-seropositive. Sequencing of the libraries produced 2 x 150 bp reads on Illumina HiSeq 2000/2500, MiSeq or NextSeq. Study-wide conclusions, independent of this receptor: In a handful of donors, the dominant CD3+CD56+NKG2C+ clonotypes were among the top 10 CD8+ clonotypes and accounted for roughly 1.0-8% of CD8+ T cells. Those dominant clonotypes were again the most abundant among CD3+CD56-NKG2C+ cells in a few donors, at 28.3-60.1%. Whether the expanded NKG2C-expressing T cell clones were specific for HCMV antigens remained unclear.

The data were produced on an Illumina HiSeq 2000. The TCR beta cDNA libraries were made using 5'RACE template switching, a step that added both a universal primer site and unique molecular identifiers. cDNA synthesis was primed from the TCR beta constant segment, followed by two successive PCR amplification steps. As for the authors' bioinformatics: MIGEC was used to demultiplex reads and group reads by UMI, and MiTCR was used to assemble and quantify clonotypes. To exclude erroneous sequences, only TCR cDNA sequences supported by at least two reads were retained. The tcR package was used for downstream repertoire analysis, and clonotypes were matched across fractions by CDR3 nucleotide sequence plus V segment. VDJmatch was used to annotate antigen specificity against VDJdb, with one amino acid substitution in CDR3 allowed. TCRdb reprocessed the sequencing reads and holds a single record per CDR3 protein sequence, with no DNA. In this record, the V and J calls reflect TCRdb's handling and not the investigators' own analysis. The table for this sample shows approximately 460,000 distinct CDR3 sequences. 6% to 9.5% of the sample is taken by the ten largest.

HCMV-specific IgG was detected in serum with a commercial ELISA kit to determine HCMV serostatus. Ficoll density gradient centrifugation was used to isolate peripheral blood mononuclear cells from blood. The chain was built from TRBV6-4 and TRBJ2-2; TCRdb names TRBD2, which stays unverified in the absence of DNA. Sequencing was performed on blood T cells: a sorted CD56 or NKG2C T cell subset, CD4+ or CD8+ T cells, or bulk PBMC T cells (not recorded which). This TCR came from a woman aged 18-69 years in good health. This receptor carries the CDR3 CASSKGLDVDTGELFF.